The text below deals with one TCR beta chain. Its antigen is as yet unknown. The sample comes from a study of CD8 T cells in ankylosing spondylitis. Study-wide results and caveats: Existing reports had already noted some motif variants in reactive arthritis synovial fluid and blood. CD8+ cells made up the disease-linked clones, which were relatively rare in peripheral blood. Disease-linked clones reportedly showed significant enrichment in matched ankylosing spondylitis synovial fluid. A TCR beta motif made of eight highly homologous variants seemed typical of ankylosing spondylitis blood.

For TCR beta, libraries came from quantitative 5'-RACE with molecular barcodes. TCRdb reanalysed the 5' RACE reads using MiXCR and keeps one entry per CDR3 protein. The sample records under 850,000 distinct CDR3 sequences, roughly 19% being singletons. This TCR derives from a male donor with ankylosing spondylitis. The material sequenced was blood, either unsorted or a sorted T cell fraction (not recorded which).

The chain's CDR3 is CSATWDRGHQFF. The CDR3 coding sequence is TGCAGTGCAACATGGGACAGGGGGCACCAGTTCTTC. The chain joins TRBV20-1 to TRBJ2-1; 12 bases agree with TRBD1. The J segment lost 13 bases and the V segment lost 6 bases, leaving 7 bases of the junction unmatched. Germline CDR1 DFQATT, CDR2 SNEGSKA (reference sequence). The CDR3 totals 12 residues.